The rows below give T cell receptor beta chains drawn from one sample of a study of OX40 agonist ivuxolimab in advanced cancers. This table comes from immunoSEQ multiplex PCR, and its TCRdb copy is limited to in-frame clones, with some not included. The table records tens of thousands of clones, 85% to 90% of them present only once. Here the sequenced sample was CD4+ or CD8+ T cells sorted from blood, taken in a trial of the OX40 agonist ivuxolimab. Receptor source: an adult with an advanced solid tumor such as melanoma, head and neck, liver or kidney cancer. The CDR3 runs from the conserved cysteine through the conserved F or W. The D gene is left open where the match is weak. A clone size is listed for some rows: how often the clone was seen (once, few, many), or a class if it is expanded.

v_call,j_call,clone_size,d_call,cdr3_aa,cdr3_nt
TRBV2,TRBJ1-1,-,-,CASIGWWPGEAFF,TGTGCCAGCATAGGGTGGTGGCCGGGAGAAGCTTTCTTT
TRBV4-1,TRBJ2-7,-,-,CASAEWEGAYEQYF,TGCGCCAGCGCTGAATGGGAAGGCGCCTACGAGCAGTACTTC
TRBV2,TRBJ2-7,-,-,CASSAGRSSSYEQYF,TGTGCCAGCAGTGCCGGAAGGTCCAGCTCCTACGAGCAGTACTTC
TRBV6-1,TRBJ1-1,-,-,CASSPQGGTEAFF,TGTGCCAGCAGTCCACAGGGTGGAACTGAAGCTTTCTTT
TRBV6-5,TRBJ2-7,-,-,CASTPGSTYEQYF,TGTGCCAGCACCCCGGGGTCCACCTACGAGCAGTACTTC
TRBV27,TRBJ1-5,-,-,CASSLSGGWTPQHF,TGTGCCAGCAGTTTATCCGGGGGATGGACGCCCCAGCATTTT
TRBV5-1,TRBJ2-7,-,-,CASSDSGLLSYEQYF,TGCGCCAGCAGCGATAGCGGCCTTCTCTCCTACGAGCAGTACTTC
TRBV6-6,TRBJ2-3,once,TRBD1,CASSYRTGTSTDTQYF,TGTGCCAGCAGTTACCGGACAGGGACTAGCACAGATACGCAGTATTTT
TRBV7-9,TRBJ1-4,-,-,CASSSVTDREKLFF,TGTGCCAGCAGCTCGGTTACCGATCGGGAAAAACTGTTTTTT
TRBV27,TRBJ2-5,-,-,CASSTLGFSKETQYF,TGTGCCAGCAGTACCCTAGGGTTTTCAAAAGAGACCCAGTACTTC
TRBV11-2,TRBJ1-6,-,-,CASSQEFTLHF,TGTGCCAGCAGTCAAGAGTTCACCCTCCACTTT
TRBV6-5,TRBJ2-7,once,-,CASSLTGQAYEQYF,TGTGCCAGCAGTTTGACAGGACAAGCCTACGAGCAGTACTTC
TRBV5-1,TRBJ1-2,-,-,CASSLKSSNYGYTF,TGCGCCAGCAGCTTGAAATCTTCTAACTATGGCTACACCTTC
TRBV19,TRBJ2-7,-,-,CASSILGASGEQYF,TGTGCCAGTAGTATATTGGGGGCGTCCGGGGAGCAGTACTTC
TRBV5-1,TRBJ2-2,-,-,CASSPGTTNTGELFF,TGCGCCAGCAGTCCCGGGACAACTAACACCGGGGAGCTGTTTTTT
TRBV7-3,TRBJ1-5,-,-,CASSLGPTQPQHF,TGTGCCAGCAGCTTAGGTCCGACGCAGCCCCAGCATTTT
TRBV28,TRBJ2-3,-,TRBD2,CASSPGTSGKDTQYF,TGTGCCAGCAGCCCTGGGACTAGCGGGAAGGATACGCAGTATTTT
TRBV4-2,TRBJ1-1,few,-,CASSLANTEAFF,TGTGCCAGCAGCCTAGCGAACACTGAAGCTTTCTTT
TRBV6-1,TRBJ2-7,-,-,CASKEETGRYEQYF,TGTGCCAGCAAAGAAGAGACAGGGAGGTACGAGCAGTACTTC
TRBV11-2,TRBJ2-1,-,-,CASILTGSYNEQFF,TGTGCCAGCATCTTAACCGGCTCCTACAATGAGCAGTTCTTC
TRBV27,TRBJ2-1,once,-,CASSLYSAWDNEQFF,TGTGCCAGCAGTTTATATTCTGCTTGGGACAATGAGCAGTTCTTC
TRBV9,TRBJ2-3,-,TRBD2,CASSPAVSGITDTQYF,TGTGCCAGCAGCCCGGCGGTGAGCGGGATCACAGATACGCAGTATTTT
TRBV9,TRBJ2-1,-,-,CASSVGPTSYNEQFF,TGTGCCAGCAGCGTAGGCCCCACATCCTACAATGAGCAGTTCTTC
TRBV5-4,TRBJ2-5,-,TRBD1,CASSLAGQGVDETQYF,TGTGCCAGCAGCTTGGCTGGACAGGGGGTTGATGAGACCCAGTACTTC
TRBV28,TRBJ2-7,-,TRBD1,CASSRTGFSYEQYF,TGTGCCAGCAGTCGGACAGGATTCTCCTACGAGCAGTACTTC
TRBV7-9,TRBJ2-5,-,TRBD2,CASSFQRGGRETQYF,TGTGCCAGCAGCTTTCAGCGGGGGGGCCGGGAGACCCAGTACTTC
TRBV19,TRBJ1-5,once,-,CASSMGASNQPQHF,TGTGCCAGTAGTATGGGGGCTAGCAATCAGCCCCAGCATTTT
TRBV5-5,TRBJ1-1,-,-,CASSLGSGKAFF,TGTGCCAGCAGCTTGGGGTCCGGGAAAGCTTTCTTT
TRBV19,TRBJ1-1,-,-,CASSAIQGNTEAFF,TGTGCCAGTAGTGCAATACAGGGGAACACTGAAGCTTTCTTT
TRBV28,TRBJ2-1,-,-,CASSGASRGDEQFF,TGTGCCAGCAGCGGCGCCAGTCGCGGGGATGAGCAGTTCTTC
TRBV27,TRBJ2-1,-,-,CASSLSIGIEQFF,TGTGCCAGCAGTTTATCAATCGGGATCGAGCAGTTCTTC
TRBV7-9,TRBJ2-7,-,TRBD2,CASSPAGASYEQYF,TGTGCCAGCAGCCCAGCGGGAGCCTCCTACGAGCAGTACTTC
TRBV29-1,TRBJ1-2,-,-,CSAVDGRFDYGYTF,TGCAGCGCCGTGGACGGACGATTCGACTATGGCTACACCTTC
TRBV2,TRBJ1-1,few,TRBD1,CASSGQGGTEAFF,TGTGCCAGCAGTGGACAGGGAGGGACTGAAGCTTTCTTT
TRBV16,TRBJ2-7,once,-,CASSQTFYEQYF,TGTGCCAGCAGCCAGACCTTTTACGAGCAGTACTTC
TRBV29-1,TRBJ2-2,-,-,CSVEGPASNTGELFF,TGCAGCGTTGAAGGGCCAGCGTCGAACACCGGGGAGCTGTTTTTT
TRBV5-1,TRBJ2-7,-,-,CASSLYSGQYEQYF,TGCGCCAGCAGCTTGTACAGCGGACAATACGAGCAGTACTTC
TRBV5-6,TRBJ2-7,-,TRBD2,CASSLSLAGGNYEQYF,TGTGCCAGCAGCTTATCGTTGGCGGGAGGGAATTACGAGCAGTACTTC
TRBV19,TRBJ2-2,-,-,CASSISWQGSYTGELFF,TGTGCCAGTAGTATATCGTGGCAGGGGTCATACACCGGGGAGCTGTTTTTT
TRBV6-5,TRBJ2-7,-,-,CASTDDTSSYEQYF,TGTGCCAGCACTGATGACACCAGCTCCTACGAGCAGTACTTC
TRBV5-1,TRBJ2-2,-,-,CASTARARTGELFF,TGCGCCAGCACCGCCCGGGCGAGGACCGGGGAGCTGTTTTTT
TRBV27,TRBJ2-2,-,-,CASRLLVLGNTGELFF,TGTGCCAGCAGATTACTAGTGTTGGGCAACACCGGGGAGCTGTTTTTT
TRBV5-1,TRBJ2-3,-,-,CASSPMTTSTDTQYF,TGCGCCAGCAGCCCCATGACAACTAGCACAGATACGCAGTATTTT